Listed below are T cell receptor beta chains from one sample, sequenced in a study of early T cells in non-severe SARS-CoV-2 infection. TCRdb reprocessed the 5' RACE reads with MiXCR, giving one entry per CDR3 protein. Among about 80,000 distinct CDR3 sequences, 10% to 15% were seen once, and the ten largest hold around 1.1%. Sequenced material: whole blood. The source of these receptors is an adult who was a healthcare worker with PCR-confirmed SARS-CoV-2 infection or an uninfected control (not recorded which). Both conserved end residues are part of each CDR3. The D gene is left open where the match is weak. Not every row has a clone size; where given, it reads once, few, many or a size class.

D gene	V gene	J gene	clone size	CDR3 DNA	CDR3 protein
NA	TRBV28	TRBJ2-7	few	TGTGCCAGCAGTACGGACCATGACGAGCAGTACTTC	CASSTDHDEQYF
NA	TRBV6-2/TRBV6-3	TRBJ2-2	many	TGTGCCAGCAGTCCCTACGATTTGGACGGGGAGCTGTTTTTT	CASSPYDLDGELFF
NA	TRBV6-1	TRBJ2-3	NA	TGTGCCAGCAGTGAAGGATGGGGTGCAGATACGCAGTATTTT	CASSEGWGADTQYF
NA	TRBV30	TRBJ2-7	few	TGTGCCTGGGGTAGGGGACACGAGCAGTACTTC	CAWGRGHEQYF
TRBD2	TRBV7-9	TRBJ2-1	many	TGTGCCAGCAGCTTAACTAGCGGGGGGACCTACAATGAGCAGTTCTTC	CASSLTSGGTYNEQFF
NA	TRBV5-4	TRBJ2-3	few	TGTGCCAGCAGCCTACGTGACTACACAGATACGCAGTATTTT	CASSLRDYTDTQYF
TRBD1	TRBV4-3	TRBJ1-6	NA	TGCGCCAGCAGCCAAGAGTCCCGACAGGGGGCTTCACCCCTCCACTTT	CASSQESRQGASPLHF
NA	TRBV7-2	TRBJ2-5	few	TGTGCCAGCACCGATATGGGGCATGAAACCCAGTACTTC	CASTDMGHETQYF
NA	TRBV9	TRBJ2-5	many	TGTGCCAGCAGCCGCGCCGTGGGGGCAGAGACCCAGTACTTC	CASSRAVGAETQYF
NA	TRBV6-5	TRBJ1-1	few	TGTGCCAGCAGTTACTCATCAGGGGAGACTGAAGCTTTCTTT	CASSYSSGETEAFF
NA	TRBV3-2	TRBJ2-7	few	TGTGCCAGCAGCCAAGAGTCCGGGACAGGGGGTGAATCGCAGTACTTC	CASSQESGTGGESQYF
TRBD1	TRBV10-1	TRBJ2-7	medium-sized	TGCGCCAGCAGTTATCTCCGGGACAGTGGGCTCGGCGAGCAGTACTTC	CASSYLRDSGLGEQYF
NA	TRBV20-1	TRBJ2-1	many	TGCAGTGCTAGTAGGTCGGAGAATGAGCAGTTCTTC	CSASRSENEQFF
NA	TRBV3-1	TRBJ2-6	NA	TGTGCCAGCAGCCAAGATTACTCTGGGGCCAACGTCCTGACTTTC	CASSQDYSGANVLTF
TRBD1	TRBV7-9	TRBJ1-4	many	TGTGCCAGCAGCGACGGACAGGGGAATGAAAAACTGTTTTTT	CASSDGQGNEKLFF
TRBD2	TRBV24-1	TRBJ2-1	NA	TGTGCCACCAGTGAGCCTACTAGCGGGGGCTACAATGAGCAGTTCTTC	CATSEPTSGGYNEQFF
TRBD1	TRBV12-3/TRBV12-4	TRBJ2-1	many	TGTGCCAGCAGTTTAAGGGACAGGGATTACAATGAGCAGTTCTTC	CASSLRDRDYNEQFF
TRBD2	TRBV29-1	TRBJ2-5	NA	TGCAGCGTTGATTCCCGGGGAGGGGAGACCCAGTACTTC	CSVDSRGGETQYF
NA	TRBV28	TRBJ2-1	few	TGTGCCAGCAGTTTACCGGGACTCCCGGAGTTCTTC	CASSLPGLPEFF
NA	TRBV28	TRBJ2-1	NA	TGTGCCAGCAGTTTTAATGAGCAGTTCTTC	CASSFNEQFF
NA	TRBV24-1	TRBJ1-5	NA	TGTGCCACCAGTGATCGGTTACAGGGCTTCAATCAGCCCCAGCATTTT	CATSDRLQGFNQPQHF
TRBD1	TRBV14	TRBJ2-2	NA	TGTGCCAGCAGCCCTTTCTCGGGACAGAATACCGGGGAGCTGTTTTTT	CASSPFSGQNTGELFF
NA	TRBV28	TRBJ1-5	few	TGTGCCAGCAGCTCAAAGTATAGCAATCAGCCCCAGCATTTT	CASSSKYSNQPQHF
NA	TRBV29-1	TRBJ2-7	NA	TGCAGCGTCGCTGGAGAGCTCCTACGAGGGCAGTACTTC	CSVAGELLRGQYF
NA	TRBV3-1	TRBJ2-2	NA	TGTGCCAGCAGCCACGGGACATCCGACACCGGGGAGCTGTTTTTT	CASSHGTSDTGELFF
TRBD1	TRBV29-1	TRBJ1-3	NA	TGCAGCGTTCGGACGGACAGGGAGTCTGGAAACACCATATATTTT	CSVRTDRESGNTIYF
NA	TRBV27	TRBJ1-3	NA	TGTGCCAGCAGCCGCCAGGGGTCAGGAAACACCATATATTTT	CASSRQGSGNTIYF
NA	TRBV12-3/TRBV12-4	TRBJ1-5	NA	TGTGCCAGCAGTTTACCGCCTAGTCAGCCCCAGCATTTT	CASSLPPSQPQHF
NA	TRBV12-3/TRBV12-4	TRBJ1-1	NA	TGTGCCAGCAGTTCCCCCGGTGCGGCCACTGAAGCTTTCTTT	CASSSPGAATEAFF
TRBD2	TRBV6-2/TRBV6-3	TRBJ2-1	NA	TGTGCCAGCAGTTATTCCGTGGGAGGGGAGAATGAGCAGTTCTTC	CASSYSVGGENEQFF
NA	TRBV6-2/TRBV6-3	TRBJ2-3	many	TGTGCCAGCAGTTACTCTAGTGGAACAGATACGCAGTATTTT	CASSYSSGTDTQYF
NA	TRBV28	TRBJ2-7	NA	TGTGCCAGCAGTTTTACCTTCTACGAGCAGTACTTC	CASSFTFYEQYF
NA	TRBV7-6	TRBJ2-2	few	TGTGCCAGCAGCCGCGGACAGACTAACACCGGGGAGCTGTTTTTT	CASSRGQTNTGELFF
TRBD2	TRBV2	TRBJ2-3	NA	TGTGCCAGCAATAGCGGGAGTGGCGATACGCAGTATTTT	CASNSGSGDTQYF
NA	TRBV24-1	TRBJ1-4	NA	TGTGCCACCAGTGACTCTTCGGGCAGGGGACATGAAAAACTGTTTTTT	CATSDSSGRGHEKLFF
NA	TRBV14	TRBJ1-1	many	TGTGCCAGCAGGCAACAGGGCGGGACTGAAGCTTTCTTT	CASRQQGGTEAFF
TRBD1	TRBV7-2	TRBJ2-1	medium-sized	TGTGCCAGCAGCTTAGTAGGGACAGGGGGTGATGGTGAGCAGTTCTTC	CASSLVGTGGDGEQFF
NA	TRBV28	TRBJ1-1	few	TGTGCCAGCAGACTCCAGCAGCGGACCACTGAAGCTTTCTTT	CASRLQQRTTEAFF
NA	TRBV6-5	TRBJ2-1	NA	TGTGCCAGCAGTTTCGCCAGGGACAATGAGCAGTTCTTC	CASSFARDNEQFF
NA	TRBV28	TRBJ1-4	few	TGTGCCAGCATGGGGACAGAAAAACTGTTTTTT	CASMGTEKLFF
NA	TRBV5-4	TRBJ2-1	NA	TGTGCCAGCAGCTTGGGGGGCCGATACAATGAGCAGTTCTTC	CASSLGGRYNEQFF
NA	TRBV29-1	TRBJ2-1	many	TGCAGCGTACCGGGACTTCTTACCCTCAATGAGCAGTTCTTC	CSVPGLLTLNEQFF
NA	TRBV5-1	TRBJ2-3	few	TGCGCCAGCAGCTTCCGGGCTACAGATACGCAGTATTTT	CASSFRATDTQYF
TRBD2	TRBV15	TRBJ2-3	few	TGTGCCACCAGTGGGGCACTAGCGGGAGCAGATACGCAGTATTTT	CATSGALAGADTQYF
TRBD2	TRBV9	TRBJ2-3	NA	TGTGCCAGCAGCGTAGTTCAGCGGGGGCCCACAGATACGCAGTATTTT	CASSVVQRGPTDTQYF
TRBD2	TRBV10-3	TRBJ2-7	NA	TGTGCCATCAGTGAGTGGGGGACTAGCGGGAGGAATGAGCAGTACTTC	CAISEWGTSGRNEQYF
NA	TRBV29-1	TRBJ2-1	many	TGCAGCGTTCTTTCGGGACGGTCCCTTAATGAGCAGTTCTTC	CSVLSGRSLNEQFF
NA	TRBV9	TRBJ2-1	few	TGTGCCAGCAGCGTAGGGGGTCAACCGGCCAATGAGCAGTTCTTC	CASSVGGQPANEQFF
NA	TRBV29-1	TRBJ2-2	many	TGCAGCGTTGCAGTTAGCGGAGCCACCGGGGAGCTGTTTTTT	CSVAVSGATGELFF
TRBD1	TRBV9	TRBJ2-7	NA	TGTGCCAGCAGCCTAGATCCCACGGGACAGGAGAGCTCCTACGAGCAGTACTTC	CASSLDPTGQESSYEQYF
NA	TRBV5-6	TRBJ2-5	NA	TGTGCCAGCAGCCGGACCGGGGTAGAAGAGACCCAGTACTTC	CASSRTGVEETQYF
NA	TRBV4-3	TRBJ2-3	few	TGCGCCAGCAGCCCTCTTGGGACAGATACGCAGTATTTT	CASSPLGTDTQYF
TRBD2	TRBV28	TRBJ2-7	NA	TGTGCCAGCACCCCTGGGGCTAGCGGGAGCCTTGAGCAGTACTTC	CASTPGASGSLEQYF
NA	TRBV25-1	TRBJ1-4	many	TGTGCCAGCAGTGTGGGGTTTAGCGTTGAAAAACTGTTTTTT	CASSVGFSVEKLFF